The present T cell receptor beta chain was sequenced within a study of blood T cell repertoires in COVID-19. Libraries were prepared by immunoSEQ multiplex PCR; TCRdb keeps only in-frame clonotypes and omits some of them. The sample contains about 360,000 clones, over 75% of which appear only once. Trimming removed 4 bases from V and 4 bases from J, with 9 bases in between. Germline V CDR1 and CDR2: MNHEY, SMNVEV (reference sequence). CDR3 length: 13 residues. To note about this clone: The identical CDR3 is also encoded by other nucleotide sequences in the sample.

Sequencing input: PBMCs or T cells enriched from blood (not recorded which). The TCR was taken from a man aged 25-45 years who had recovered from COVID-19. The chain is built from TRBV27 and TRBJ2-3; TRBD2 might be the D (6 bases). The CDR3 bases are TGTGCCAGCAGTTGGAGGGAAGCAGATACGCAGTATTTT. Amino acid sequence: CASSWREADTQYF.